The clone carrying this T cell receptor beta chain was detected ten times or more. No antigen is known for it. The sample is drawn from a study of CD8 T cells in ankylosing spondylitis. Libraries of TCR beta came from quantitative 5'-RACE with molecular barcodes. Each CDR3 protein gets one entry after TCRdb re-called the 5' RACE reads with MiXCR. Here the sample spans 130,000 or so distinct CDR3 sequences, over 6% being singletons. Study results and limitations: Ankylosing spondylitis blood appeared to carry a characteristic TCR beta motif of eight or nine highly homologous variants. Clones linked to the disease showed a CD8+ phenotype. They occurred at relatively low frequencies in peripheral blood.

Germline V gene lookup returns CDR1 SQVTM and CDR2 ANQGSEA. Trimming left V 4 bases short and J 2 bases short, with 12 bases between. This CDR3 spans 13 amino acids. The receptor was isolated from a male donor with ankylosing spondylitis or in good health (not recorded which). The chain uses TRBV29-1 and TRBJ2-7; TRBD2 might be the D (6 bases). Sequencing was performed on blood, either unsorted or a sorted T cell fraction (not recorded which). CDR3 sequence: CSVGQRAAYEQYF. The CDR3 DNA sequence: TGCAGCGTTGGACAGCGGGCCGCCTACGAGCAGTACTTC.